What follows is one T cell receptor (beta chain) and its context. Assignments of participants to cohorts depended upon their own reported clinical history. This entry comes from a study of blood T cell repertoires in COVID-19. The overall study: T cells, B-cell-depleted T cells, or PBMCs supplied cDNA or gDNA.

Original handling: Counts of nucleated cells, estimated from reference gene primer amplification, were obtained. The data were produced by immunoSEQ multiplex PCR, yet TCRdb's version contains in-frame clones alone and is incomplete. V, J and clone size are those of that table, while D and trimming were read from the DNA. Of 350,000 to 450,000 clones in the sample, 91% are singletons; the top ten hold just over 0.85%. The CDR3 has 15 residues. The J segment lost 1 base and the V segment lost 3 bases, leaving 1 base of the junction unmatched. Germline loops: CDR1 KGHDR, CDR2 SFDVKD. Sequenced: PBMCs or T cells enriched from blood (not recorded which). The chain is built from TRBV24-1 and TRBJ2-3; 9 bases map to TRBD1. The receptor's source is a woman aged 40 to 49 who had been exposed to COVID-19. Here the CDR3 reads CATSDRDRGTDTQYF. CDR3 bases: TGTGCCACCAGTGATCGGGACAGGGGCACAGATACGCAGTATTTT.